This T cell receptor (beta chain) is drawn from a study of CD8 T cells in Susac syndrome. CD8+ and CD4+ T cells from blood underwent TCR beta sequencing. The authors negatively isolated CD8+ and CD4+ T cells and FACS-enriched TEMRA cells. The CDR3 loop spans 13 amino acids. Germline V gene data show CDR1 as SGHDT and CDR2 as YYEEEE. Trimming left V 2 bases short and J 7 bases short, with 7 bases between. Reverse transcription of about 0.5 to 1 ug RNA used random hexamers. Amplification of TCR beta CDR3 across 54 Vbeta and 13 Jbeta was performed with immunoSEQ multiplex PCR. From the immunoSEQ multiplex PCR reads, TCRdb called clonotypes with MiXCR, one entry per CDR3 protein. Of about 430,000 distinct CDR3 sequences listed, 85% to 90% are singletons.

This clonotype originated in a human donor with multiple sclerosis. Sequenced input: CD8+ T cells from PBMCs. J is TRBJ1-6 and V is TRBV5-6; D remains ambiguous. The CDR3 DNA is TGTGCCAGCAGCTTAAGGGTAAATTCACCCCTCCACTTT. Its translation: CASSLRVNSPLHF. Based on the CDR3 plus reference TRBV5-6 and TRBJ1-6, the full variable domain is DAGVTQSPTHLIKTRGQQVTLRCSPKSGHDTVSWYQQALGQGPQFIFQYYEEEERQRGNFPDRFSGHQFPNYSSELNVNALLLGDSALYLCASSLRVNSPLHFGNGTRLTVT.